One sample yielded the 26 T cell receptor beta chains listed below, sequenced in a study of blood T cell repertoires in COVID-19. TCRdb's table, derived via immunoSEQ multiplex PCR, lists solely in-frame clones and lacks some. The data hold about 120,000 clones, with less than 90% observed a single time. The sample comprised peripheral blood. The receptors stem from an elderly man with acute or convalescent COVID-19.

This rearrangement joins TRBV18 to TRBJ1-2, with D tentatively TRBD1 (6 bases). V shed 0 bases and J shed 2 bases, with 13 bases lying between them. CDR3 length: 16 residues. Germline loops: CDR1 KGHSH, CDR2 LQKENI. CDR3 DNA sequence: TGTGCCAGCTCACCACCTTTGGGGGCTTCCAACTATGGCTACACCTTC. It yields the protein CASSPPLGASNYGYTF.

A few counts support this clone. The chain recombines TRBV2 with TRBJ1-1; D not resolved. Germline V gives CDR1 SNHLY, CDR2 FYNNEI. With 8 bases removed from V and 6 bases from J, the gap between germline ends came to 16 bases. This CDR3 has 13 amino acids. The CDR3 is CASGGQLSAEAFF. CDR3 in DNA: TGTGCCAGCGGTGGGCAATTGAGCGCTGAAGCTTTCTTT.

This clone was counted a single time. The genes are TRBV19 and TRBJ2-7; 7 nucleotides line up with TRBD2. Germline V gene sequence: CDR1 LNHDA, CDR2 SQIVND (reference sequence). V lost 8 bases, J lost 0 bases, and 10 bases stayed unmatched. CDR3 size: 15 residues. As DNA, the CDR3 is TGTGCCAGTTGGGACCCAGCGGGGAGCTCCTACGAGCAGTACTTC. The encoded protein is CASWDPAGSSYEQYF. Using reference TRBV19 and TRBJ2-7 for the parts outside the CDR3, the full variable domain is DGGITQSPKYLFRKEGQNVTLSCEQNLNHDAMYWYRQDPGQGLRLIYYSQIVNDFQKGDIAEGYSVSREKKESFPLTVTSAQKNPTAFYLCASWDPAGSSYEQYFGPGTRLTVT.

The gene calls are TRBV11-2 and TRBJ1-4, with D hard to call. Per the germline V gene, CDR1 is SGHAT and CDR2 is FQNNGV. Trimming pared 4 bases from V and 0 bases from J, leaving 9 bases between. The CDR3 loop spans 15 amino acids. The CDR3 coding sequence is TGTGCCAGCAGCTGGAGAGGAGCAACTAATGAAAAACTGTTTTTT. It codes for CASSWRGATNEKLFF.

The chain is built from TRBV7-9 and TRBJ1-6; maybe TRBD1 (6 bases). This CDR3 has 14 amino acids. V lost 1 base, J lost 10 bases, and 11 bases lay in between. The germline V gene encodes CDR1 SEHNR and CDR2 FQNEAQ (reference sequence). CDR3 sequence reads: CASSLEQGVSPLHF. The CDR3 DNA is TGTGCCAGCAGCTTAGAACAGGGAGTGTCACCCCTCCACTTT.

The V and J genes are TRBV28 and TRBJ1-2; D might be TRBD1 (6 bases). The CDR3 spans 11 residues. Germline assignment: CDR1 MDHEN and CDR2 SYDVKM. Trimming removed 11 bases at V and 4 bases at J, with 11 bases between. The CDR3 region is CAGQGSYGYTF. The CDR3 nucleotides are TGTGCCGGCCAGGGGAGCTATGGCTACACCTTC.

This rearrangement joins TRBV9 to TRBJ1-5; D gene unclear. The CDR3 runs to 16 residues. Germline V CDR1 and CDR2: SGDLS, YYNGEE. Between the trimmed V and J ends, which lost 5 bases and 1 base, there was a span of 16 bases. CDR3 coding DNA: TGTGCCAGCAGGGCCGCGGGCCCTCAGAGCAATCAGCCCCAGCATTTT. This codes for CASRAAGPQSNQPQHF.

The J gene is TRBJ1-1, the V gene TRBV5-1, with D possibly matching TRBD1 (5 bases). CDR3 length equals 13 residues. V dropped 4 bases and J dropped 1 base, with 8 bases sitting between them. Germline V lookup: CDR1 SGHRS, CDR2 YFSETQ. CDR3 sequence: CASSIQENTEAFF. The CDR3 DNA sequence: TGCGCCAGCAGCATACAGGAGAACACTGAAGCTTTCTTT.

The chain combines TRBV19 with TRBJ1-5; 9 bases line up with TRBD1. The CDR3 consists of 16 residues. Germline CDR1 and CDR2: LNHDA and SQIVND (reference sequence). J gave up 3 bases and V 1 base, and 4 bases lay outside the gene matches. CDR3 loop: CASSIVGDRANQPQHF. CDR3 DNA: TGTGCCAGTAGTATAGTAGGGGACAGGGCCAATCAGCCCCAGCATTTT.

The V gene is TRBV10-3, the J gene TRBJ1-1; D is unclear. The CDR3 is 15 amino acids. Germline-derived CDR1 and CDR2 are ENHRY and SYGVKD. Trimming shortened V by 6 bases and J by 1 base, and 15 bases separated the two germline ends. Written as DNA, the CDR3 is TGTGCCATCAGACCGCGCGGAGAGGGGAACACTGAAGCTTTCTTT. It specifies CAIRPRGEGNTEAFF.

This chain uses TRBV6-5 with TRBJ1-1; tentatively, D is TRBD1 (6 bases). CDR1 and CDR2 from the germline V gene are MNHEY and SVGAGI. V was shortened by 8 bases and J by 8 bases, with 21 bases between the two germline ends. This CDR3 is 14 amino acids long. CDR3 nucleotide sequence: TGTGCCAGCTCCCAGAGGGGGACGGGCGTCGAAGCTTTCTTT. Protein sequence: CASSQRGTGVEAFF.

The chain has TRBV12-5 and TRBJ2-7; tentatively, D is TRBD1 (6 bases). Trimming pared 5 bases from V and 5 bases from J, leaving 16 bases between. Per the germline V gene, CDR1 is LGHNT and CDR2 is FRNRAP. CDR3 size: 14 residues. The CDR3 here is CASGDGYRAHEQYF. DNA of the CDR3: TGTGCTAGTGGTGACGGATACAGGGCTCACGAGCAGTACTTC.

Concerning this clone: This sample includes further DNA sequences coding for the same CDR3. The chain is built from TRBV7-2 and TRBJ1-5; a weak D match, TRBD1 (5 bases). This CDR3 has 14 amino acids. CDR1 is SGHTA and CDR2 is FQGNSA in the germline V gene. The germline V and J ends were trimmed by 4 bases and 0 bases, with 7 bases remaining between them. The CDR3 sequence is CASSSQGSNQPQHF. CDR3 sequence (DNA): TGTGCCAGCAGCTCTCAGGGTAGCAATCAGCCCCAGCATTTT.

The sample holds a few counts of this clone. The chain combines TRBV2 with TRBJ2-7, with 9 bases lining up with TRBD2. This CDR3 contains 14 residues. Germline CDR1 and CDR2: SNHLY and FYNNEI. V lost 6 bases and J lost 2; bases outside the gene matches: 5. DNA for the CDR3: TGTGCCAGCAGACTAGCGGGCCGCACCTACGAGCAGTACTTC. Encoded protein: CASRLAGRTYEQYF.

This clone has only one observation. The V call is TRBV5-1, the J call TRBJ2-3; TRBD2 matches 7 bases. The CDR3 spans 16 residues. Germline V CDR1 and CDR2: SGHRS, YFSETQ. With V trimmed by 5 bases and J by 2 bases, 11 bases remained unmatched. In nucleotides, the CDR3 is TGCGCCAGCAGGCTGGGGGGGACGGGGATCACAGATACGCAGTATTTT. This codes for CASRLGGTGITDTQYF.

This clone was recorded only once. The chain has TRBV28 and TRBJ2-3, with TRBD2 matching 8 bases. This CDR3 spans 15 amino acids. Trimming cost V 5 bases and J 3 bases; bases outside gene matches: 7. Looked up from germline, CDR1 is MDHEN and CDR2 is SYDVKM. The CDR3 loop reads CASSTPGLGTDTQYF. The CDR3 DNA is TGTGCCAGCAGTACCCCGGGACTAGGGACAGATACGCAGTATTTT.

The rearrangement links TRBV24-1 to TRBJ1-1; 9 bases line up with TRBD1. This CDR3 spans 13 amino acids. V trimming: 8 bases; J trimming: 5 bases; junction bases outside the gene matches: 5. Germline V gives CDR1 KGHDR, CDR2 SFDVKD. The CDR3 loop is CATMDRGRTEAFF. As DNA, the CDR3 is TGTGCCACCATGGACAGGGGACGGACTGAAGCTTTCTTT.

CDR3 in DNA: TGTGCCACCAGTGATTCAACCGGGACAGGACTCTATGGCTACACCTTC. Translation: CATSDSTGTGLYGYTF. The V call is TRBV24-1, the J call TRBJ1-2, with 8 bases aligning to TRBD1. Germline V gene data show CDR1 as KGHDR and CDR2 as SFDVKD. The CDR3 has 16 residues. Losses at the gene ends were 2 bases for V and 4 bases for J; bases not matched to a gene: 8.

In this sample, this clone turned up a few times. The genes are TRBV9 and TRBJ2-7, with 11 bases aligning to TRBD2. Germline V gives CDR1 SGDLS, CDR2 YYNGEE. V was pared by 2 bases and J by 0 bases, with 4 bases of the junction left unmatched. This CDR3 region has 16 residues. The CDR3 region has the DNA TGTGCCAGCAGCGTTAAACTAGCGGGGGACTCCTACGAGCAGTACTTC. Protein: CASSVKLAGDSYEQYF.

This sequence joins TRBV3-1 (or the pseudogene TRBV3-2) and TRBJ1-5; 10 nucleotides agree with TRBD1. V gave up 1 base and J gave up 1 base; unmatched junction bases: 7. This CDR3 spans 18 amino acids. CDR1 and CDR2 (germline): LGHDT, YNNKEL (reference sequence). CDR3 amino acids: CASSQVRTGGRSNQPQHF. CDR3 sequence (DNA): TGTGCCAGCAGCCAAGTTCGGACAGGGGGTCGCAGCAATCAGCCCCAGCATTTT.

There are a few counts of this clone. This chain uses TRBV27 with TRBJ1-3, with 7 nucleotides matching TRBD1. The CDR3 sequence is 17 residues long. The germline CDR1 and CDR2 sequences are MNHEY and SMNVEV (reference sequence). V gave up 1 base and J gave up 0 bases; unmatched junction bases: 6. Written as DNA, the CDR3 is TGTGCCAGCAGTTTATTGACAGGGTGGTACTCTGGAAACACCATATATTTT. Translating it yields CASSLLTGWYSGNTIYF.

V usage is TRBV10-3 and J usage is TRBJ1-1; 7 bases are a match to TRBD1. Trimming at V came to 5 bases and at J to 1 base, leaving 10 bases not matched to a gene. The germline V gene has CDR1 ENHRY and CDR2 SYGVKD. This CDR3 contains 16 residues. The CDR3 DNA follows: TGTGCCATCAGTCACCGGGACAGCTTAGCGAACACTGAAGCTTTCTTT. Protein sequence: CAISHRDSLANTEAFF.

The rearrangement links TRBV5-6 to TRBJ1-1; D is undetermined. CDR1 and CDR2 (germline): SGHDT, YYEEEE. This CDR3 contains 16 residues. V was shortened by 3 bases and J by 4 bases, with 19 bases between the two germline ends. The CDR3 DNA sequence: TGTGCCAGCAGCTCCCGGGAGTTTGTGGGGATCACTGAAGCTTTCTTT. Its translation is CASSSREFVGITEAFF.

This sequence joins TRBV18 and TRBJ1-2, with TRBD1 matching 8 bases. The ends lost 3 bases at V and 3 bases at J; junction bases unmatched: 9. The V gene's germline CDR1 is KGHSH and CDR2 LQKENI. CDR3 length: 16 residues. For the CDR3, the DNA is TGTGCCAGCTCACCCACCGCACAGGGGGGTCACTATGGCTACACCTTC. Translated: CASSPTAQGGHYGYTF.

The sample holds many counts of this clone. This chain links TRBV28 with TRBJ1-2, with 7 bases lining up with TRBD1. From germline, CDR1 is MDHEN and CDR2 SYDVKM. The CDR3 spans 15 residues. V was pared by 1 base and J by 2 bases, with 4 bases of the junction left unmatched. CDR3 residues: CASSLYRGWNYGYTF. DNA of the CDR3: TGTGCCAGCAGTTTATACAGGGGATGGAACTATGGCTACACCTTC.

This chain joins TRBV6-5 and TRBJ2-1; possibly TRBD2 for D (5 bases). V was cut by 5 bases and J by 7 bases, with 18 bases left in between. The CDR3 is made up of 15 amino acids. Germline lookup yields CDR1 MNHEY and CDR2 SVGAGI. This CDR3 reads CASSIEGIGKNEQFF. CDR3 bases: TGTGCCAGCAGTATAGAGGGAATTGGGAAGAATGAGCAGTTCTTC.